Presented here are 29 T cell receptor beta chains from one specimen sequenced in a study of shared clonotypes between healthy human individuals. Only in-frame clones appear in the TCRdb table, and some are missing; sequencing was by immunoSEQ multiplex PCR. This table holds roughly 76,000 clones, under 65% found once. The sequenced sample was memory CD8+ T cells sorted from blood. The subset denotes: CD45RO+ cells pooled with CCR7-negative TemRA cells. The source is a young man in good health.

The V gene is TRBV5-4, the J gene TRBJ2-2; 9 bases are shared with TRBD2. The CDR3 is made up of 16 amino acids. V lost 0 bases, J lost 3 bases, and 3 bases stayed unmatched. CDR1 SGHNT and CDR2 YYREEE come from the germline V gene (reference sequence). DNA of the CDR3: TGTGCCAGCAGCTTGGTCCAGCGGGAGGACACCGGGGAGCTGTTTTTT. Its translation is CASSLVQREDTGELFF.

The V gene is TRBV27, the J gene TRBJ2-7; 13 bases map to TRBD2. This CDR3 is built from 16 residues. Germline V gene lookup returns CDR1 MNHEY and CDR2 SMNVEV (reference sequence). Unmatched junction bases numbered 3, after V lost 1 base and J lost 3 bases. CDR3 residues: CASSLLGTSGNYEQYF. The CDR3 nucleotides read TGTGCCAGCAGTTTATTGGGGACTAGCGGGAACTACGAGCAGTACTTC.

This clone was recorded a few times. Other nucleotide sequences in the sample specify the same CDR3. The V and J genes are TRBV7-9 and TRBJ2-3; D is ambiguous. Germline V gives CDR1 SEHNR, CDR2 FQNEAQ (reference sequence). V was trimmed by 5 bases and J by 2 bases, leaving 8 bases between them. This CDR3 contains 13 residues. The CDR3: CASSLENTDTQYF. The DNA of the CDR3 is TGTGCCAGCAGCCTCGAGAACACAGATACGCAGTATTTT.

The CDR3, as DNA: TGTGCCAGCAGCTCGACTCATCGGAACACCGGGGAGCTGTTTTTT. Protein product: CASSSTHRNTGELFF. The V and J genes are TRBV5-5 and TRBJ2-2; the D is unclear. Germline V CDR1 and CDR2: SGHKS, YYEKEE (reference sequence). The CDR3 spans 15 residues. The V end was cut by 3 bases, the J end by 1 base, with 10 bases between.

The chain uses TRBV5-1 and TRBJ2-7; D is ambiguous. The CDR3 spans 16 residues. V lost 1 base and J lost 3, with 17 bases in between. The germline V gene encodes CDR1 SGHRS and CDR2 YFSETQ. The CDR3 coding sequence is TGCGCCAGCAGCTTGATGGGCCTTCAGGCTTTCTACGAGCAGTACTTC. This translates into CASSLMGLQAFYEQYF.

This chain connects TRBV14 to TRBJ1-2, with TRBD1 matching over 7 bases. CDR1 SGHDN and CDR2 FVKESK come from the germline V gene. The CDR3 totals 15 residues. V lost 4 bases to trimming and J lost 1 base; unmatched junction nucleotides: 6. The CDR3 loop reads CASSPTGTVNYGYTF. CDR3 nucleotides: TGTGCCAGCAGCCCTACGGGGACAGTTAACTATGGCTACACCTTC.

This clone was observed a few times. The V and J genes are TRBV2 and TRBJ2-4; D is undetermined. This CDR3 has 13 amino acids. Looked up from germline, CDR1 is SNHLY and CDR2 is FYNNEI. With 6 bases removed from V and 1 base from J, the gap between germline ends came to 7 bases. The CDR3 sequence is CASRGIAKNIQYF. CDR3 in DNA: TGTGCCAGCAGGGGGATCGCCAAAAACATTCAGTACTTC.

This clone was recorded a few times. The genes are TRBV7-9 and TRBJ2-7; tentative D call: TRBD1 (5 bases). The CDR3 consists of 12 residues. Looked up from germline, CDR1 is SEHNR and CDR2 is FQNEAQ (reference sequence). The V and J ends lost 1 base and 7 bases respectively, with 8 bases between them. The CDR3 here is CASSLEGSEQYF. The CDR3 bases are TGTGCCAGCAGCTTAGAGGGGTCTGAGCAGTACTTC.

For this clone: The same CDR3 arises from other DNA sequences in this sample as well. This chain links TRBV7-9 with TRBJ2-1; unclear D gene. V was trimmed by 6 bases and J by 0 bases, leaving 12 bases between them. The CDR3 extends over 15 amino acids. Germline V gene lookup returns CDR1 SEHNR and CDR2 FQNEAQ (reference sequence). For the CDR3, the DNA is TGTGCCAGCAGTTCAACCCGAAACTCCTACAATGAGCAGTTCTTC. Protein sequence: CASSSTRNSYNEQFF.

This chain uses TRBV27 with TRBJ1-2, with a weak D call TRBD1 (5 bases). The V gene lost 2 bases and the J gene lost 7 bases, with 8 bases spanning the gap. Germline CDR1 is MNHEY and CDR2 is SMNVEV (reference sequence). This CDR3 is built from 12 residues. CDR3: CASSLGGSGYTF. Written as DNA, the CDR3 is TGTGCCAGCAGTTTAGGGGGATCTGGCTACACCTTC.

This clone has more than one count but fewer than ten. The rearrangement joins TRBV28 to TRBJ2-1; D possibly corresponds to TRBD2 (7 bases). In germline, CDR1 is MDHEN, CDR2 SYDVKM. Trimming stripped 2 bases from V and 9 bases from J, with 17 bases between. The length of the CDR3 is 15 residues. DNA of the CDR3: TGTGCCAGCAGTTTAGGTTTCAGGGGCGGGGGTGAGCAGTTCTTC. Its translation: CASSLGFRGGGEQFF.

The chain has TRBV6-5 and TRBJ2-2; 10 bases are shared with TRBD1. Germline CDR1 MNHEY, CDR2 SVGAGI. The V segment lost 5 bases and the J segment 3 bases; nucleotides outside the gene matches: 3. CDR3 length: 15 amino acids. This CDR3 is CASSRGTGDTGELFF. In nucleotides, the CDR3 is TGTGCCAGCAGTCGCGGGACAGGGGACACCGGGGAGCTGTTTTTT.

The J gene is TRBJ1-2, the V gene TRBV19; TRBD1 matches at 9 bases. Losses at the gene ends were 4 bases for V and 4 bases for J; bases not matched to a gene: 10. CDR3 length: 16 amino acids. Germline V gives CDR1 LNHDA, CDR2 SQIVND (reference sequence). For the CDR3, the DNA is TGTGCCAGTAGTACAGTCGATACAGGGGGCCTCTATGGCTACACCTTC. It translates to CASSTVDTGGLYGYTF.

This chain uses TRBV7-9 with TRBJ2-3; D is unresolved. Trimming cost V 3 bases and J 2 bases, with 6 bases left between them. Per the germline V gene, CDR1 is SEHNR and CDR2 is FQNEAQ (reference sequence). The CDR3 is 13 residues long. CDR3 protein: CASSLAITDTQYF. DNA of the CDR3: TGTGCCAGCAGCTTGGCCATCACAGATACGCAGTATTTT.

J is TRBJ2-7 and V is TRBV25-1; D not resolved. CDR3 length: 17 residues. Trimming removed 3 bases at V and 2 bases at J, with 20 bases between. The V gene's germline CDR1 is MGHDK and CDR2 SYGVNS. The CDR3 reads CASSDSKTGTDPYEQYF. As DNA, the CDR3 is TGTGCCAGCAGTGACTCCAAGACCGGTACTGATCCCTACGAGCAGTACTTC.

The V call is TRBV11-2, the J call TRBJ1-2; possible D gene TRBD1, 5 bases. V lost 0 bases, J lost 8 bases, and 13 bases lay in between. Germline values: CDR1 SGHAT, CDR2 FQNNGV. The CDR3 runs to 14 residues. CDR3 DNA: TGTGCCAGCAGCTTAGACTACGGGGGGGTCGGCTACACCTTC. Its translation: CASSLDYGGVGYTF.

DNA for the CDR3: TGTGCCAGCAGCTTCCCTCCAGCAGATACGCAGTATTTT. Protein: CASSFPPADTQYF. V usage is TRBV5-5 and J usage is TRBJ2-3; D ambiguous. The germline gives CDR1 SGHKS, CDR2 YYEKEE (reference sequence). CDR3 size: 13 residues. Trimming stripped 2 bases from V and 4 bases from J, with 8 bases between.

This clone turned up a few times. The genes are TRBV7-3 and TRBJ2-7, with D perhaps TRBD1 (5 bases). In germline, CDR1 is SGHTA, CDR2 FQGTGA. The CDR3 has 14 residues. V lost 4 bases, J lost 5 bases, and 15 bases lay in between. CDR3 sequence: CASSSSGQADEQYF. The CDR3 region has the DNA TGTGCCAGCAGCTCCTCAGGGCAGGCGGACGAGCAGTACTTC.

This clone was observed a handful of times. J is TRBJ2-2 and V is TRBV6-5; D is uncertain. Germline V gene lookup returns CDR1 MNHEY and CDR2 SVGAGI. The CDR3 extends over 11 amino acids. V shed 6 bases and J shed 8 bases, with 7 bases lying between them. The DNA for the CDR3 is TGTGCCAGCAGCCCTGGTGGGGAGCTGTTTTTT. This sequence encodes CASSPGGELFF.

The chain combines TRBV7-6 with TRBJ2-2; tentatively, D is TRBD1 (6 bases). CDR3 length: 17 amino acids. V lost 2 bases and J lost 6, with 19 bases in between. Germline V gene lookup returns CDR1 SGHVS and CDR2 FNYEAQ. The CDR3 is CASSLPRLGTSSGELFF. The CDR3 DNA sequence: TGTGCCAGCAGCTTACCCCGATTGGGGACATCGTCCGGGGAGCTGTTTTTT.

This rearrangement joins TRBV7-2 to TRBJ2-7; D possibly corresponds to TRBD2 (5 bases). Germline V gene data show CDR1 as SGHTA and CDR2 as FQGNSA. CDR3 size: 15 residues. The ends were cut back, 2 bases at V and 6 bases at J, with 17 bases in the middle. The CDR3 is CASSLLGSASGEQYF. CDR3 in DNA: TGTGCCAGCAGCTTATTAGGTAGCGCGAGCGGCGAGCAGTACTTC.

The chain combines TRBV5-4 with TRBJ2-5; the D is unclear. V was clipped by 0 bases and J by 5 bases, with 5 bases between them. CDR1 and CDR2 (germline): SGHNT, YYREEE (reference sequence). This CDR3 spans 12 amino acids. CDR3 in DNA: TGTGCCAGCAGCTTGGTGGGCGAGACCCAGTACTTC. Translation gives CASSLVGETQYF.

The gene calls are TRBV6-7 and TRBJ1-5; 7 bases line up with TRBD1. TRBV6-7 belongs to the ORF category, with a function that is uncertain. The CDR3 is made up of 16 amino acids. With V trimmed by 2 bases and J by 0 bases, 4 bases remained unmatched. The CDR3 DNA reads TGTGCCAGCAGTTACGGGGGGACAGATAGCAATCAGCCCCAGCATTTT. It is translated as CASSYGGTDSNQPQHF.

This sequence joins TRBV4-2 and TRBJ2-7, with 8 bases lining up with TRBD2. The CDR3 is 15 residues long. Per germline, CDR1 LGHNA and CDR2 YNFKEQ. V dropped 6 bases and J dropped 7; count of bases not matched to a gene: 14. The DNA of the CDR3 is TGTGCCAGCAGTCCGGATCCAGCGGGACTAGGGGAGCAGTACTTC. Its translation: CASSPDPAGLGEQYF.

Only one count was recorded for this clone. The chain couples TRBV6-1 to TRBJ2-7; possible D gene TRBD2, 5 bases. Trimming took 1 base from V and 0 from J, leaving 10 bases between them. This CDR3 spans 15 amino acids. Germline assignment: CDR1 MNHNS and CDR2 SASEGT. The CDR3 here is CASSEGISVSYEQYF. The DNA of the CDR3 is TGTGCCAGCAGTGAAGGTATTAGCGTCTCCTACGAGCAGTACTTC.

The rearrangement joins TRBV11-2 to TRBJ2-1, with a weak D call TRBD2 (6 bases). CDR1 and CDR2 from the germline V gene are SGHAT and FQNNGV. This CDR3 region has 18 residues. V gave up 5 bases and J gave up 4 bases, with 24 bases separating them. CDR3 region: CASSILVFGGGWYNEQFF. The CDR3 DNA reads as TGTGCCAGCAGCATCCTCGTTTTTGGGGGAGGATGGTACAATGAGCAGTTCTTC.

The V and J genes are TRBV28 and TRBJ2-3, with a tentative D call TRBD1 (5 bases). Germline V gene lookup returns CDR1 MDHEN and CDR2 SYDVKM. Trimming pared 5 bases from V and 6 bases from J, leaving 12 bases between. This CDR3 is built from 13 residues. CDR3 nucleotides: TGTGCCAGCAGTGGGGCCCCCCGTGATACGCAGTATTTT. As protein: CASSGAPRDTQYF.

The chain couples TRBV7-1 to TRBJ2-1; possible D gene TRBD2, 5 bases. TRBV7-1 is noted as an ORF with a role that remains uncertain. V shed 4 bases and J shed 0 bases, with 7 bases lying between them. The CDR3 is 14 amino acids. Written as DNA, the CDR3 is TGTGCCAGCAGCTTTGGGAGCTCCTACAATGAGCAGTTCTTC. Its protein is CASSFGSSYNEQFF.

This clone was seen a handful of times. The rearrangement joins TRBV2 to TRBJ2-5; possibly TRBD1 for D (5 bases). This CDR3 region has 11 residues. Germline V gene data show CDR1 as SNHLY and CDR2 as FYNNEI. V was shortened by 7 bases and J by 5 bases, with 8 bases between the two germline ends. The CDR3 DNA follows: TGTGCCAGCACGAAGGGGGAGACCCAGTACTTC. Protein product: CASTKGETQYF. Looking up the rest from reference TRBV2 and TRBJ2-5 gives the full variable domain: EPEVTQTPSHQVTQMGQEVILRCVPISNHLYFYWYRQILGQKVEFLVSFYNNEISEKSEIFDDQFSVERPDGSNFTLKIRSTKLEDSAMYFCASTKGETQYFGPGTRLLVL.